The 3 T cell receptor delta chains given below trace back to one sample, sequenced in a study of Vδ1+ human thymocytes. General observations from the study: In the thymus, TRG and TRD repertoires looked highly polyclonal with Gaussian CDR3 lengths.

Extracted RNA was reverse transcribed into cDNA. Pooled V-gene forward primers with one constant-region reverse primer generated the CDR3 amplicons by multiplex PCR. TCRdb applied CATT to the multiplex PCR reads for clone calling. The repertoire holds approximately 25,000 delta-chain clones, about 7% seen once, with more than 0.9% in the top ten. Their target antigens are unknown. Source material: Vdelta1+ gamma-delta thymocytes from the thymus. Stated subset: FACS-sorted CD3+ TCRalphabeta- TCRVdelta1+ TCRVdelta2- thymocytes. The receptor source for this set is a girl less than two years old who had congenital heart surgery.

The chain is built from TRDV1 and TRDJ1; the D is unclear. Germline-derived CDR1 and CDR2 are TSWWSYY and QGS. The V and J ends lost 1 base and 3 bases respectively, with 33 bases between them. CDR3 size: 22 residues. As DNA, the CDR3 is TGTGCTCTTGGGGAACATAGGGGTCGGGCTGTCGTAGCCGGTTGCGACGCCGATAAACTCATCTTT. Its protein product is CALGEHRGRAVVAGCDADKLIF.

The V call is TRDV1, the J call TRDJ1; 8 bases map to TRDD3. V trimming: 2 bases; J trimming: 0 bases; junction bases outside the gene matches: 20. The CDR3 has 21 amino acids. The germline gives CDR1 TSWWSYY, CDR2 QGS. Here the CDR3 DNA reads TGTGCTCTTGGGGAAATTCCTCCGCGCAGGGGGATATCCCTTTACACCGATAAACTCATCTTT. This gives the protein CALGEIPPRRGISLYTDKLIF.

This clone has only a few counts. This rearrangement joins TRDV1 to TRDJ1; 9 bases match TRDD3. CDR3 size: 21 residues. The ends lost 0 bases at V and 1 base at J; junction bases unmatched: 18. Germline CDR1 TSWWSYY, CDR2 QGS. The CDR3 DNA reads TGTGCTCTTGGGGAACTTAGGACTACCGTCGTACTGGGGGACCCCACCGATAAACTCATCTTT. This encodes CALGELRTTVVLGDPTDKLIF.